This T cell receptor beta chain was identified during a study of T cell responses to AZD1222 COVID-19 vaccine. Assay: immunoSEQ multiplex PCR; the TCRdb copy retains only in-frame clones and omits some. The sample lists tens of thousands of clones, roughly nine tenths occurring once. Recipients boosted at about 4 weeks or about 12 weeks are pooled. With 4 bases removed from V and 4 bases from J, the gap between germline ends came to 8 bases. CDR1 is SGHTA and CDR2 is FQGNSA in the germline V gene. CDR3 size: 13 residues. This sequence was found in an adult who received the AZD1222 COVID-19 vaccine. V usage is TRBV7-2 and J usage is TRBJ1-5; D remains ambiguous. The sequencing here drew on peripheral blood, taken 28 days after the second AZD1222 dose. The CDR3 region is CASSSSTNQPQHF. The CDR3 bases are TGTGCCAGCAGCTCCAGTACTAATCAGCCCCAGCATTTT.